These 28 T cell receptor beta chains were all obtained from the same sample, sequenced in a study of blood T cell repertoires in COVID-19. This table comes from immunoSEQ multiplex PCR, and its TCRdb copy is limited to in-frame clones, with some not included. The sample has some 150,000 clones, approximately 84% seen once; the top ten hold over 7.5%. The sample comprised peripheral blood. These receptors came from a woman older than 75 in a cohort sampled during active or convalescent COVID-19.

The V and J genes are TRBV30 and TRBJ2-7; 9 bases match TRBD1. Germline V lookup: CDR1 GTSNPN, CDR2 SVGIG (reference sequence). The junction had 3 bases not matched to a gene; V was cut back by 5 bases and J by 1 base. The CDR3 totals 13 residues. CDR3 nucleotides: TGTGCCTGGGAACAGGGGGCATCCTACGAGCAGTACTTC. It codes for CAWEQGASYEQYF.

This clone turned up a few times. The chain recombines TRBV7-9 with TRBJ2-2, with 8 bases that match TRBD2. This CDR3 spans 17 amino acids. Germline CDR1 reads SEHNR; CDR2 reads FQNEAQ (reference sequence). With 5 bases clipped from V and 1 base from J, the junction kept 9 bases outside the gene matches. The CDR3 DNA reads TGTGCCAGCAGCCCTTGGACGGGGGGGCTGAACACCGGGGAGCTGTTTTTT. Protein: CASSPWTGGLNTGELFF.

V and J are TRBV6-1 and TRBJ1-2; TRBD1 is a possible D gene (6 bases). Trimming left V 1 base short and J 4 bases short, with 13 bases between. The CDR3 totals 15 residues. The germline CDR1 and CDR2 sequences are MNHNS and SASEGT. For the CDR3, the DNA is TGTGCCAGCAGTGAAGGTCCGGGACACCTCTATGGCTACACCTTC. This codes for CASSEGPGHLYGYTF.

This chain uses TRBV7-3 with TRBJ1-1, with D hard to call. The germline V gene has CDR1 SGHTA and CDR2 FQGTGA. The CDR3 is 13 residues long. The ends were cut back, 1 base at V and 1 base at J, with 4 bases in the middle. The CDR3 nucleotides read TGTGCCAGCAGCTTAATACAGAACACTGAAGCTTTCTTT. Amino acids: CASSLIQNTEAFF.

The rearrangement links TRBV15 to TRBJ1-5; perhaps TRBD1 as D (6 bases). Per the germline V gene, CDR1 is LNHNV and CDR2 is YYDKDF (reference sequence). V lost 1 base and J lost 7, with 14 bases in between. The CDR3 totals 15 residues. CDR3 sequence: CATSRVAGVGQPQHF. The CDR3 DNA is TGTGCCACCAGCAGAGTCGCAGGGGTCGGGCAGCCCCAGCATTTT.

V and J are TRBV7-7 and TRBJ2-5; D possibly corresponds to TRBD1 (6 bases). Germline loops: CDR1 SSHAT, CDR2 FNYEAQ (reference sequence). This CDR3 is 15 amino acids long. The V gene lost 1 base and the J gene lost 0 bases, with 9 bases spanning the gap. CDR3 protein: CASSLGSGDQETQYF. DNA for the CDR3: TGTGCCAGCAGCTTAGGGTCAGGGGACCAAGAGACCCAGTACTTC.

DNA for the CDR3: TGTGCCAGCAGCGTGCGGGACAGAGTTGTCTATGGCTACACCTTC. Protein sequence: CASSVRDRVVYGYTF. The chain combines TRBV9 with TRBJ1-2, with TRBD1 matching 7 bases. CDR1 and CDR2 (germline): SGDLS, YYNGEE. This CDR3 is built from 15 residues. V lost 2 bases to trimming and J lost 4 bases; unmatched junction nucleotides: 8. The entire variable domain, with the rest obtained from reference TRBV9 and TRBJ1-2, is as follows: DSGVTQTPKHLITATGQRVTLRCSPRSGDLSVYWYQQSLDQGLQFLIQYYNGEERAKGNILERFSAQQFPDLHSELNLSSLELGDSALYFCASSVRDRVVYGYTFGSGTRLTVV.

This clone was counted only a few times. In DNA, the CDR3 is TGTGCCAGCAGCTTGGGCGGGGCTCAGCCCCAGCATTTT. This sequence encodes CASSLGGAQPQHF. V usage is TRBV5-8 and J usage is TRBJ1-5, with a weak D call TRBD1 (5 bases). Trimming pared 0 bases from V and 6 bases from J, leaving 7 bases between. The CDR3 runs 13 residues. Germline V gene lookup returns CDR1 SGHTS and CDR2 YDEGEE.

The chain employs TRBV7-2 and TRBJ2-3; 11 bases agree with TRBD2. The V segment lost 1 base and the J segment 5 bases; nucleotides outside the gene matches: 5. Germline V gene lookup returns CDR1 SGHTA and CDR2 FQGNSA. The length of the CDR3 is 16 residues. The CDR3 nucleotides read TGTGCCAGCAGCTTAGGTAGCGGGGGGGCAGGAGATACGCAGTATTTT. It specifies CASSLGSGGAGDTQYF.

The CDR3 region is CASSFGGHSFGEQFF. The CDR3 DNA sequence: TGTGCCAGCAGCTTTGGAGGGCACTCGTTTGGTGAGCAGTTCTTC. V and J are TRBV5-4 and TRBJ2-1, with D maybe TRBD2 (6 bases). The CDR3 covers 15 residues. Germline loops: CDR1 SGHNT, CDR2 YYREEE (reference sequence). Trimming stripped 2 bases from V and 9 bases from J, with 18 bases between.

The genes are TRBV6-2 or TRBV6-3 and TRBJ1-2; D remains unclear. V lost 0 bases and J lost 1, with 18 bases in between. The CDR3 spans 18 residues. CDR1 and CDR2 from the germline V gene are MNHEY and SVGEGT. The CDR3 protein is CASSYSTDLALLNYGYTF. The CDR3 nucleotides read TGTGCCAGCAGTTACTCGACTGACTTGGCCCTTCTTAACTATGGCTACACCTTC.

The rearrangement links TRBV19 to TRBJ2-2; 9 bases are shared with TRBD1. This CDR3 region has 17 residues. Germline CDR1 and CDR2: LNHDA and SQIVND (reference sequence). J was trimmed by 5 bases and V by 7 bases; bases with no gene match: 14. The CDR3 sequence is CASTRTGANPWTGELFF. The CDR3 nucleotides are TGTGCCAGTACCCGGACAGGGGCCAACCCTTGGACCGGGGAGCTGTTTTTT.

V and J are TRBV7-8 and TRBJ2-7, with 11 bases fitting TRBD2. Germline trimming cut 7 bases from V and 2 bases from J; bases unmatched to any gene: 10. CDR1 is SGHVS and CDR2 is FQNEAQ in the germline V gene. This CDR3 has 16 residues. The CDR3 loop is CASIPSRTSGPYEQYF. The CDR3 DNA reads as TGTGCCAGCATCCCTTCACGGACTAGCGGGCCCTACGAGCAGTACTTC.

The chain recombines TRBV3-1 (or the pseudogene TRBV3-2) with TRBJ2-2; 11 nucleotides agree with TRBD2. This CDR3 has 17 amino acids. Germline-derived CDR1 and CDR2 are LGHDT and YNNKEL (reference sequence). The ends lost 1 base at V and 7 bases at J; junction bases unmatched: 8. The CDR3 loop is CASSQVALAGVGGELFF. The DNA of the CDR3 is TGTGCCAGCAGCCAAGTAGCACTAGCGGGGGTTGGCGGGGAGCTGTTTTTT.

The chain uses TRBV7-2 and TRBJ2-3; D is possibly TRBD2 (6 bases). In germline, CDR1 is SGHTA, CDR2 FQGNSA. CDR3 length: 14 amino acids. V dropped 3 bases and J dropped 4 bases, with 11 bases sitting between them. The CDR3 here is CASSFGTPPDTQYF. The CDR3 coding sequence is TGTGCCAGCAGCTTCGGGACTCCCCCAGATACGCAGTATTTT.

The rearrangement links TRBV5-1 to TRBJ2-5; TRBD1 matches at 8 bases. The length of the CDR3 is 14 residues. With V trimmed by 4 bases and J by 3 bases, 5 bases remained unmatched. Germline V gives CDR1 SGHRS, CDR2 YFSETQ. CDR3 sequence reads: CASSPTGAKETQYF. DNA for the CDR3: TGCGCCAGCAGCCCGACAGGGGCGAAAGAGACCCAGTACTTC.

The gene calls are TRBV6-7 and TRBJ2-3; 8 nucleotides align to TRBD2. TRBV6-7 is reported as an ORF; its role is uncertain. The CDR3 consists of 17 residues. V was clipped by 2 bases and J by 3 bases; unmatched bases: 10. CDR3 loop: CASSYRLAGTATDTQYF. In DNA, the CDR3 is TGTGCCAGCAGTTACCGTTTAGCGGGGACCGCTACAGATACGCAGTATTTT.

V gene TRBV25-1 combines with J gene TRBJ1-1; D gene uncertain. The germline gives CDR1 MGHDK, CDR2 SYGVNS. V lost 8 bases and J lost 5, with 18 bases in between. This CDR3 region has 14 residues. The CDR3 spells CASSRGGPETEAFF. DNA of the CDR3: TGTGCCAGCTCACGCGGCGGGCCGGAGACTGAAGCTTTCTTT.

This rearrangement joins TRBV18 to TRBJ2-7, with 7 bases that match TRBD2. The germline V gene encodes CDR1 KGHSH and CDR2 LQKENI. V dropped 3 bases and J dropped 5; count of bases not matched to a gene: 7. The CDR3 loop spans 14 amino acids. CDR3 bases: TGTGCCAGCTCACCCCTTGGGGGGGGTAACGAGCAGTACTTC. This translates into CASSPLGGGNEQYF.

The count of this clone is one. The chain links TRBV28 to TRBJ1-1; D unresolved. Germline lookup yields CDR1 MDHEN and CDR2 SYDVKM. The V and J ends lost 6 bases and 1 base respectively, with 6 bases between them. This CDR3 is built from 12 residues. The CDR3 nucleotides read TGTGCCAGCAGACTACAGAACACTGAAGCTTTCTTT. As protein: CASRLQNTEAFF.

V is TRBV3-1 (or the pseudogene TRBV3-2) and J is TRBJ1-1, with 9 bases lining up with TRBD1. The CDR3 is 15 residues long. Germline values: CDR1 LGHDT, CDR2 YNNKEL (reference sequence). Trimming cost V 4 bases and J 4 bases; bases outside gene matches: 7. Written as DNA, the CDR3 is TGTGCCAGCAGCCGGAACCGGGACAGGGCCACTGAAGCTTTCTTT. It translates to CASSRNRDRATEAFF.

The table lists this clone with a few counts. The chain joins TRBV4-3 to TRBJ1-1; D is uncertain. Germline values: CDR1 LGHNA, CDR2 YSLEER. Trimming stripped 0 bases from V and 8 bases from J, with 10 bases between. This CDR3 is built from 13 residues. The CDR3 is CASSQEIGREAFF. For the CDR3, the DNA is TGCGCCAGCAGCCAAGAGATAGGCAGGGAAGCTTTCTTT.

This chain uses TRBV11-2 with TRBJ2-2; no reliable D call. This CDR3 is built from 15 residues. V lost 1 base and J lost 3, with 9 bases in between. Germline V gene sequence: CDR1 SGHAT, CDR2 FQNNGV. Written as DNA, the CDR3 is TGTGCCAGCAGCTTAGGTGGCGGATACACCGGGGAGCTGTTTTTT. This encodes CASSLGGGYTGELFF. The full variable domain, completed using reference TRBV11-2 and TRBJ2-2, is EAGVAQSPRYKIIEKRQSVAFWCNPISGHATLYWYQQILGQGPKLLIQFQNNGVVDDSQLPKDRFSAERLKGVDSTLKIQPAKLEDSAVYLCASSLGGGYTGELFFGEGSRLTVL.

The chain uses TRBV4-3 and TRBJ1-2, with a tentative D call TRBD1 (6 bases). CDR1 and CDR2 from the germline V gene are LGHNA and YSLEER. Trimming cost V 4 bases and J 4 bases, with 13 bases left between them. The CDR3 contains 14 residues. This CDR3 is CASSPETGSYGYTF. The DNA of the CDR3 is TGCGCCAGCAGCCCTGAGACAGGATCCTATGGCTACACCTTC.

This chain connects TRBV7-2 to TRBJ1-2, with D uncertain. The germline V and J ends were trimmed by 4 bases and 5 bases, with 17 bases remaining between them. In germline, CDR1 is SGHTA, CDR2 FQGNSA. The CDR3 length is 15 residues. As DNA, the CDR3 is TGTGCCAGCAGCTCCCTGGCGGAAGGACTATATGGCTACACCTTC. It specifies CASSSLAEGLYGYTF.

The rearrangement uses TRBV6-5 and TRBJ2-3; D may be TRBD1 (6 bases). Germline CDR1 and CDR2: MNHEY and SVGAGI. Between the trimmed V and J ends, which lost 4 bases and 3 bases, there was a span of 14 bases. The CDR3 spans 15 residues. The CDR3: CASSFRGRQTDTQYF. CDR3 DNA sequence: TGTGCCAGCAGTTTCAGGGGCCGGCAGACAGATACGCAGTATTTT.

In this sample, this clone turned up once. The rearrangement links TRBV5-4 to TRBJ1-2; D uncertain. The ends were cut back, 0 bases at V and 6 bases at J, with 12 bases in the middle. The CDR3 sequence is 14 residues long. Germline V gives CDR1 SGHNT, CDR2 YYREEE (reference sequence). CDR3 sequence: CASSLDRGSNGYTF. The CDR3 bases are TGTGCCAGCAGCTTGGACCGAGGTAGTAATGGCTACACCTTC.

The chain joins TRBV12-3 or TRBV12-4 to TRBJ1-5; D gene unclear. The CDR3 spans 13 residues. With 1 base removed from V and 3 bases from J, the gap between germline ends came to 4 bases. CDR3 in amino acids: CASSLVVNQPQHF. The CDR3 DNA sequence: TGTGCCAGCAGTTTAGTCGTCAATCAGCCCCAGCATTTT.